Below are 13 T cell receptor beta chains sequenced from a single sample in a study of PD-L1 blockade in urothelial cancer. Method: immunoSEQ multiplex PCR; TCRdb's copy keeps in-frame clones and lacks some. The table has 55,000 or so clones, 75% to 90% seen once; the top ten hold 5.8%. Sequenced here: PBMCs, sampled around atezolizumab (anti-PD-L1) treatment. All receptors come from a man aged 40-50 years with urothelial cancer.

The chain joins TRBV20-1 to TRBJ2-3; unclear D gene. The CDR3 loop spans 11 amino acids. The V end lost 4 bases, the J end lost 3 bases, and 5 bases lay between the germline ends. The germline V gene has CDR1 DFQATT and CDR2 SNEGSKA (reference sequence). CDR3 sequence: CSATITDTQYF. Written as DNA, the CDR3 is TGCAGTGCTACAATTACAGATACGCAGTATTTT.

The rearrangement joins TRBV11-2 to TRBJ2-3; no reliable D call. Germline V gene lookup returns CDR1 SGHAT and CDR2 FQNNGV. Between the trimmed V and J ends, which lost 1 base and 5 bases, there was a span of 10 bases. The CDR3 consists of 14 residues. The CDR3 protein is CASSLVAHVDTQYF. The CDR3 DNA is TGTGCCAGCAGCTTAGTCGCGCACGTAGATACGCAGTATTTT. Combining the CDR3 with reference TRBV11-2 and TRBJ2-3 gives the whole variable domain EAGVAQSPRYKIIEKRQSVAFWCNPISGHATLYWYQQILGQGPKLLIQFQNNGVVDDSQLPKDRFSAERLKGVDSTLKIQPAKLEDSAVYLCASSLVAHVDTQYFGPGTRLTVL.

The rearrangement links TRBV5-6 to TRBJ2-7, with D tentatively TRBD1 (6 bases). The CDR3 covers 15 residues. V was clipped by 0 bases and J by 3 bases, with 13 bases between them. Germline V gene sequence: CDR1 SGHDT, CDR2 YYEEEE. CDR3 sequence (DNA): TGTGCCAGCAGCTTGGGAGGTCAGGGGTACTACGAGCAGTACTTC. Translated, it gives CASSLGGQGYYEQYF. The whole variable domain, remainder taken from reference TRBV5-6 and TRBJ2-7, is DAGVTQSPTHLIKTRGQQVTLRCSPKSGHDTVSWYQQALGQGPQFIFQYYEEEERQRGNFPDRFSGHQFPNYSSELNVNALLLGDSALYLCASSLGGQGYYEQYFGPGTRLTVT.

The chain carries TRBV29-1 and TRBJ2-7, with D tentatively TRBD1 (7 bases). CDR1 and CDR2 from the germline V gene are SQVTM and ANQGSEA. CDR3 size: 13 residues. V dropped 1 base and J dropped 3 bases, with 10 bases sitting between them. The CDR3 sequence: CSVEGQGGYEQYF. The DNA of the CDR3 is TGCAGCGTTGAAGGACAGGGAGGCTACGAGCAGTACTTC.

This clone has only one observation. The junction and the germline gene differ at one end; a read error may be behind it. The chain links TRBV19 to TRBJ2-3; D is undetermined. Germline CDR1 reads LNHDA; CDR2 reads SQIVND (reference sequence). The CDR3 spans 13 residues. CDR3 protein: CASSLDWADTQYF. CDR3 coding DNA: TGTGCCAGTAGTTTAGATTGGGCTGATACGCAGTATTTT.

The CDR3 here is CASSLRGSGGKTYEQYF. Here the CDR3 DNA reads TGTGCCAGCAGCTTAAGGGGTAGCGGGGGCAAGACCTACGAGCAGTACTTC. The V call is TRBV7-9, the J call TRBJ2-7; 9 nucleotides align to TRBD2. Trimming took 2 bases from V and 2 from J; bases not matched to a gene: 10. The germline gives CDR1 SEHNR, CDR2 FQNEAQ (reference sequence). The CDR3 is made up of 17 amino acids.

The gene calls are TRBV14 and TRBJ1-2, with 7 bases identical to TRBD1. From germline, CDR1 is SGHDN and CDR2 FVKESK. V trimming: 4 bases; J trimming: 3 bases; junction bases outside the gene matches: 2. The CDR3 length is 13 residues. CDR3 protein: CASSRDSDYGYTF. The CDR3 bases are TGTGCCAGCAGCCGGGACAGCGACTATGGCTACACCTTC.

This chain connects TRBV7-8 to TRBJ1-5; D is perhaps TRBD1 (5 bases). Germline values: CDR1 SGHVS, CDR2 FQNEAQ. V was clipped by 9 bases and J by 7 bases, with 13 bases between them. This CDR3 has 12 residues. In DNA, the CDR3 is TGTGCCAGTTCAGGGTTCGGACAGCCCCAGCATTTT. This codes for CASSGFGQPQHF.

The gene calls are TRBV28 and TRBJ2-5, with a weak D call TRBD1 (6 bases). Trimming took 3 bases from V and 5 from J, leaving 10 bases between them. Germline CDR1 is MDHEN and CDR2 is SYDVKM. The CDR3 runs to 13 residues. Here the CDR3 reads CASSLPGAETQYF. CDR3 nucleotide sequence: TGTGCCAGCAGTTTGCCAGGGGCGGAGACCCAGTACTTC.

The rearrangement joins TRBV15 to TRBJ2-3; D remains ambiguous. The CDR3 contains 13 residues. V was shortened by 0 bases and J by 6 bases, with 7 bases between the two germline ends. In germline, CDR1 is LNHNV, CDR2 YYDKDF (reference sequence). The CDR3 DNA sequence: TGTGCCACCAGCAGAGATCTTCCGGATACGCAGTATTTT. Residues: CATSRDLPDTQYF.

The chain carries TRBV19 and TRBJ2-7; D might be TRBD2 (6 bases). This CDR3 is 12 amino acids long. V lost 5 bases, J lost 5 bases, and 10 bases lay in between. Germline lookup yields CDR1 LNHDA and CDR2 SQIVND (reference sequence). The CDR3 DNA sequence: TGTGCCAGTAGTGGCGGGATCGACGAGCAGTACTTC. Its protein is CASSGGIDEQYF. Full variable domain (rest looked up from reference TRBV19 and TRBJ2-7): DGGITQSPKYLFRKEGQNVTLSCEQNLNHDAMYWYRQDPGQGLRLIYYSQIVNDFQKGDIAEGYSVSREKKESFPLTVTSAQKNPTAFYLCASSGGIDEQYFGPGTRLTVT.

This clone was seen only once. The chain uses TRBV6-5 and TRBJ2-5; a possible D gene is TRBD1 (6 bases). The CDR3 consists of 15 residues. The germline V gene has CDR1 MNHEY and CDR2 SVGAGI. V was pared by 0 bases and J by 2 bases, with 10 bases between. As DNA, the CDR3 is TGTGCCAGCAGTTACTCCTTCGGACAGCAAGAGACCCAGTACTTC. The encoded protein is CASSYSFGQQETQYF.

V gene TRBV28 combines with J gene TRBJ1-3; 11 nucleotides line up with TRBD1. The V and J ends lost 3 bases and 1 base, in that order; junction bases with no gene match: 20. Per the germline V gene, CDR1 is MDHEN and CDR2 is SYDVKM. CDR3 length equals 22 residues. The CDR3 is CASSLAGLGVRTGGPSGNTIYF. The CDR3 DNA sequence: TGTGCCAGCAGTTTGGCGGGTTTGGGGGTGAGGACAGGGGGCCCGTCTGGAAACACCATATATTTT.